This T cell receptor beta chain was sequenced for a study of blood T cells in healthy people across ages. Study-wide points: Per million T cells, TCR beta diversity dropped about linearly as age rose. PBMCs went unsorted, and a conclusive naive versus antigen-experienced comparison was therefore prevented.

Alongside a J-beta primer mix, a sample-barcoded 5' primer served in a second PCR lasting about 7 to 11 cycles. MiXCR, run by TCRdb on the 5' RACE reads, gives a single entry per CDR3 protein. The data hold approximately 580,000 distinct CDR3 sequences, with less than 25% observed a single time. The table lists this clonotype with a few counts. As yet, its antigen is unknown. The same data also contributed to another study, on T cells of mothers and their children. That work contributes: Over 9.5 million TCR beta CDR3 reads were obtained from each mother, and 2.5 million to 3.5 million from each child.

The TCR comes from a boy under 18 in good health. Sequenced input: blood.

In DNA form, the CDR3 reads TGTGCCAGCAGTTCCTCAGGGGCCACTGAAGCTTTCTTT. Translating gives CASSSSGATEAFF. The genes are TRBV6-2 or TRBV6-3 and TRBJ1-1, with D possibly being TRBD1 (6 bases). This CDR3 is 13 amino acids long. Between the trimmed V and J ends, which lost 4 bases and 4 bases, there was a span of 10 bases. Germline lookup yields CDR1 MNHEY and CDR2 SVGEGT.